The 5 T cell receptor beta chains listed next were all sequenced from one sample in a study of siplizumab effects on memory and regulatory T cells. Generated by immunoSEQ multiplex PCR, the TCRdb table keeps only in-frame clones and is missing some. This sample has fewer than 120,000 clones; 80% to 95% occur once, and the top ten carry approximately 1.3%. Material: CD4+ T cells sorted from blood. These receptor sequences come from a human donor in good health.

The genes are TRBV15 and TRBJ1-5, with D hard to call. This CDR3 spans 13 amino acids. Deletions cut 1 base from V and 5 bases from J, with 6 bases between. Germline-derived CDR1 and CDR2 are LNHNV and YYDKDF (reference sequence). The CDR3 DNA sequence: TGTGCCACCAGCAGAGGAGGGTATCAGCCCCAGCATTTT. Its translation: CATSRGGYQPQHF.

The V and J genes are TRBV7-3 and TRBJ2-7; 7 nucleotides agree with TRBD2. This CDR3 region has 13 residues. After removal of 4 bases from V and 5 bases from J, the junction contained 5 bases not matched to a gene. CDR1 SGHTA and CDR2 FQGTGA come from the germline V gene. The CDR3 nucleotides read TGTGCCAGCAGCTCACAAGGGAGGGACGAGCAGTACTTC. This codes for CASSSQGRDEQYF. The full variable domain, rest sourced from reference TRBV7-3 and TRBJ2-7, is GAGVSQTPSNKVTEKGKYVELRCDPISGHTALYWYRQSLGQGPEFLIYFQGTGAADDSGLPNDRFFAVRPEGSVSTLKIQRTERGDSAVYLCASSSQGRDEQYFGPGTRLTVT.

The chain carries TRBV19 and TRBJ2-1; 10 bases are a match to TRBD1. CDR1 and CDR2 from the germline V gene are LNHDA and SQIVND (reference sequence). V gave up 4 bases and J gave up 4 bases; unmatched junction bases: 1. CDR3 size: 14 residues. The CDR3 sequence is CASSRDRGYNEQFF. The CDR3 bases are TGTGCCAGTAGTAGGGACAGGGGTTACAATGAGCAGTTCTTC.

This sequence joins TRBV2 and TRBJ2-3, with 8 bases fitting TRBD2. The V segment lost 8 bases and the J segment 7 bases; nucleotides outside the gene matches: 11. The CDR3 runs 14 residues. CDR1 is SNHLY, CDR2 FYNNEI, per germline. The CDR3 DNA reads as TGTGCCAGCGACCGTTTAGCGGGACGGAATACGCAGTATTTT. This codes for CASDRLAGRNTQYF.

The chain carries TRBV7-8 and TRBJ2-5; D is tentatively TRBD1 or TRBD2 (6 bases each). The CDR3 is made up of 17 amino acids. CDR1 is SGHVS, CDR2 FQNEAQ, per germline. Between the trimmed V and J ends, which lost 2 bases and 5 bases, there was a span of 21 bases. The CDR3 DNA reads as TGTGCCAGCAGCTTAACTCGGTCAACAGGGACTCGTGAGACCCAGTACTTC. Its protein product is CASSLTRSTGTRETQYF.